A selection of T cell receptor beta chains follows, all from one sample in a study of Ad26.COV2.S vaccination and SARS-CoV-2 variants. Some clones are missing from TCRdb's copy, which holds only in-frame ones; the method was immunoSEQ multiplex PCR. This sample has fewer than 900,000 clones; roughly 90% occur once, and the top ten carry about 1.5%. The specimen was peripheral blood, collected in a trial of Ad26.COV2.S vaccine versus placebo. Receptors were obtained from a person aged 18-60 years who received the Ad26.COV2.S COVID-19 vaccine or a placebo. The CDR3 runs from the conserved cysteine through the conserved F or W. D genes are given only for firm matches. Clone sizes are given selectively: once, few, many, or a class where the clone is expanded.

j_call d_call clone_size v_call cdr3_aa cdr3_nt
TRBJ2-7 NA NA TRBV2 CASSERERSYEQYF TGTGCCAGCAGTGAGAGGGAGAGGTCCTACGAGCAGTACTTC
TRBJ2-3 TRBD2 NA TRBV29-1 CSVELAGTDTQYF TGCAGCGTTGAACTAGCGGGAACAGATACGCAGTATTTT
TRBJ1-6 NA NA TRBV4-2 CASSQPGRKDSPLHF TGTGCCAGCAGCCAACCGGGACGGAAAGATTCACCCCTCCACTTT
TRBJ1-1 NA NA TRBV6-1 CASSELGGGGTFEAFF TGTGCCAGCAGTGAACTTGGGGGGGGAGGGACTTTTGAAGCTTTCTTT
TRBJ1-1 NA NA TRBV27 CASSLRGSDTEAFF TGTGCCAGCAGTTTGAGGGGATCGGACACTGAAGCTTTCTTT
TRBJ2-3 TRBD2 once TRBV7-2 CASSSLGAGGEDTQYF TGTGCCAGCAGCTCCCTTGGAGCGGGAGGGGAAGATACGCAGTATTTT
TRBJ1-1 TRBD1 NA TRBV20-1 CSATGGTEAFF TGCAGTGCTACAGGGGGCACTGAAGCTTTCTTT
TRBJ2-5 TRBD2 NA TRBV6-5 CASSRSGEGETQYF TGTGCCAGCAGCCGAAGCGGGGAGGGAGAGACCCAGTACTTC
TRBJ2-1 TRBD2 NA TRBV2 CASSRLAGTSYNEQFF TGTGCCAGCAGTCGACTAGCGGGGACCAGCTACAATGAGCAGTTCTTC
TRBJ2-7 NA once TRBV7-2 CASSFAPGTNYEQYF TGTGCCAGCAGCTTTGCCCCCGGGACAAACTACGAGCAGTACTTC
TRBJ2-4 NA once TRBV7-2 CASSLNAGFYYIQYF TGTGCCAGCAGCTTAAATGCCGGGTTCTACTACATTCAGTACTTC
TRBJ2-4 NA NA TRBV2 CASSEGPSGPKNIQYF TGTGCCAGCAGTGAAGGCCCTTCCGGGCCCAAAAACATTCAGTACTTC
TRBJ1-5 NA few TRBV6-5 CASRQRDTNQPQHF TGTGCCAGCAGGCAGCGGGACACCAATCAGCCCCAGCATTTT
TRBJ2-1 TRBD2 once TRBV29-1 CSVRLAGPDEQFF TGCAGCGTAAGACTAGCGGGACCGGATGAGCAGTTCTTC
TRBJ1-6 NA few TRBV12-3/TRBV12-4 CASRPYNSPLHF TGTGCCAGCAGACCATATAATTCACCCCTCCACTTT
TRBJ2-3 NA once TRBV7-6 CASARSDTQYF TGTGCCAGCGCTCGGTCAGATACGCAGTATTTT